What follows are 25 T cell receptor beta chains derived from one specimen sequenced in a study of regulatory T cells in long-lasting Graves disease. Time point described: newly diagnosed GD, antithyroid drugs for less than 3 months. PBMCs were the source of the RNA used for TCR sequencing. Both iRepertoire HTBI primers and Arm-PCR of CDR3 regions were used to build the TCR beta libraries. MiXCR, run by TCRdb on the multiplex PCR reads, gives a single entry per CDR3 protein. The sample lists about 420,000 distinct CDR3 sequences, 16% occurring once. These data also formed part of another study, on T cells in Graves' hyperthyroidism and ophthalmopathy.

The starting material was peripheral blood mononuclear cells (PBMCs), obtained at new diagnosis, from a patient treated with antithyroid drugs. These receptors originate from a woman aged 18-29 years with Graves disease.

Comment on this clonotype: A read error is possible here, since a much larger clone lies one base away. The chain has TRBV6-2 or TRBV6-3 and TRBJ2-3; D remains unclear. In germline, CDR1 is MNHEY, CDR2 SVGEGT. The V end lost 8 bases, the J end lost 0 bases, and 6 bases lay between the germline ends. This CDR3 is built from 12 residues. CDR3 sequence: CASLDSTDTQYF. As DNA, the CDR3 is TGTGCCAGCCTGGACAGCACAGATACGCAGTATTTT.

This rearrangement joins TRBV6-5 to TRBJ2-3, with D perhaps matching TRBD2 (7 bases). The CDR3 sequence is 15 residues long. V was shortened by 4 bases and J by 1 base, with 12 bases between the two germline ends. Germline assignment: CDR1 MNHEY and CDR2 SVGAGI. CDR3: CASSSQGRGTDTQYF. The DNA of the CDR3 is TGTGCCAGCAGTTCCCAGGGGAGGGGCACAGATACGCAGTATTTT.

In its sample, this clonotype was seen many times. CDR3 loop: CASSEGLAGTDTQYF. CDR3 DNA: TGTGCCAGCAGTGAAGGGCTAGCGGGCACAGATACGCAGTATTTT. The chain recombines TRBV2 with TRBJ2-3; 7 bases match TRBD2. Germline values: CDR1 SNHLY, CDR2 FYNNEI. V was pared by 1 base and J by 1 base, with 2 bases of the junction left unmatched. This CDR3 has 15 residues.

The chain uses TRBV28 and TRBJ2-7, with TRBD1 matching 9 bases. The germline V gene encodes CDR1 MDHEN and CDR2 SYDVKM. CDR3 length: 14 residues. Trimming cost V 4 bases and J 6 bases; bases outside gene matches: 7. For the CDR3, the DNA is TGTGCCAGCAGTTCGGGACAGGGTTTTTTCGAGCAGTACTTC. Its translation: CASSSGQGFFEQYF.

This clonotype was recorded many times. The V and J genes are TRBV7-6 and TRBJ2-3; D not resolved. V lost 1 base and J 0 bases, leaving 8 bases between the germline ends. This CDR3 has 15 residues. The germline V gene has CDR1 SGHVS and CDR2 FNYEAQ. The CDR3 loop is CASSLDEASTDTQYF. The CDR3 DNA sequence: TGTGCCAGCAGCTTAGACGAAGCTAGCACAGATACGCAGTATTTT.

The chain is built from TRBV28 and TRBJ1-1; no reliable D call. This CDR3 is built from 14 residues. CDR1 and CDR2 (germline): MDHEN, SYDVKM. V lost 2 bases, J lost 3 bases, and 10 bases lay in between. The CDR3 DNA follows: TGTGCCAGCAGTTTAAGGCAGCTAGACACTGAAGCTTTCTTT. It encodes CASSLRQLDTEAFF.

The sample holds many counts of this clonotype. The chain couples TRBV7-2 to TRBJ2-1; 7 bases are a match to TRBD1. The CDR3 has 13 amino acids. In germline, CDR1 is SGHTA, CDR2 FQGNSA. Trimming at V came to 5 bases and at J to 9 bases, leaving 7 bases not matched to a gene. CDR3 amino acids: CASSPRQGGEQFF. CDR3 sequence (DNA): TGTGCCAGCAGCCCCCGACAGGGCGGTGAGCAGTTCTTC.

This clonotype was seen ten or more times. The J gene is TRBJ2-2, the V gene TRBV5-1; D is uncertain. Germline CDR1 reads SGHRS; CDR2 reads YFSETQ. CDR3 size: 17 residues. Trimming took 0 bases from V and 2 from J, leaving 14 bases between them. CDR3 protein: CASSLALRRVNTGELFF. CDR3 in DNA: TGCGCCAGCAGCTTGGCCTTACGTAGGGTTAACACCGGGGAGCTGTTTTTT.

In this sample, this clonotype turned up many times. This chain links TRBV30 with TRBJ2-3; 8 bases agree with TRBD2. Germline-derived CDR1 and CDR2 are GTSNPN and SVGIG (reference sequence). The CDR3 loop spans 14 amino acids. Trimming cost V 0 bases and J 1 base; bases outside gene matches: 0. The CDR3 loop reads CAWSVLAGTDTQYF. The CDR3 DNA sequence: TGTGCCTGGAGTGTACTAGCGGGCACAGATACGCAGTATTTT.

V and J are TRBV4-1 and TRBJ2-3; TRBD2 matches 8 bases. Germline V CDR1 and CDR2: MGHRA, YSYEKL. The CDR3 runs to 16 residues. Unmatched junction bases numbered 8, after V lost 1 base and J lost 5 bases. In DNA form, the CDR3 reads TGCGCCAGCAGCCAAGCTGGTAGCGGGGCGGTAGATACGCAGTATTTT. Residues: CASSQAGSGAVDTQYF.

The sample holds many counts of this clonotype. One junction end disagrees with the germline gene, perhaps due to a read error. This rearrangement joins TRBV11-2 to TRBJ2-3; 7 bases are a match to TRBD1. CDR3 length: 13 amino acids. Germline-derived CDR1 and CDR2 are SGHAT and FQNNGV. CDR3 in amino acids: CASSVDRADTQYF. DNA of the CDR3: TGTGCCAGCAGCGTAGACAGGGCAGATACGCAGTATTTT.

This clonotype was observed many times. This chain joins TRBV29-1 and TRBJ1-1; D possibly corresponds to TRBD1 (6 bases). CDR3 length: 15 amino acids. CDR1 SQVTM and CDR2 ANQGSEA come from the germline V gene. Trimming stripped 0 bases from V and 1 base from J, with 12 bases between. DNA for the CDR3: TGCAGCGTTGAAGACCTGAGGGGGGCGAACACTGAAGCTTTCTTT. Protein: CSVEDLRGANTEAFF.

The V and J genes are TRBV27 and TRBJ1-1; no clear D. The ends were cut back, 0 bases at V and 4 bases at J, with 9 bases in the middle. From germline, CDR1 is MNHEY and CDR2 SMNVEV (reference sequence). This CDR3 is built from 14 residues. The CDR3 is CASSLSHRGTEAFF. The CDR3 DNA sequence: TGTGCCAGCAGTTTATCGCACCGGGGCACTGAAGCTTTCTTT.

This clonotype turned up a few times. J is TRBJ1-1 and V is TRBV18, with TRBD1 identical over 7 bases. Germline loops: CDR1 KGHSH, CDR2 LQKENI. J lost 0 bases, V lost 6 bases, and 7 bases had no gene match. CDR3 length: 15 residues. In nucleotides, the CDR3 is TGTGCCAGCTCCCCGAGGGACAGCATGAACACTGAAGCTTTCTTT. Residues: CASSPRDSMNTEAFF.

This clonotype was seen ten or more times. Here the CDR3 DNA reads TGTGCCAGCAGCTCCGTAGCGGGCTCCTACAATGAGCAGTTCTTC. Amino acids: CASSSVAGSYNEQFF. The chain is built from TRBV7-2 and TRBJ2-1; TRBD2 matches 7 bases. V shed 4 bases, J shed 0 bases, and the junction held 3 bases outside the gene matches. Looked up from germline, CDR1 is SGHTA and CDR2 is FQGNSA. This CDR3 has 15 residues.

This clonotype was seen ten or more times. The V gene is TRBV7-2, the J gene TRBJ1-1; the D is unclear. The CDR3 loop spans 16 amino acids. Germline CDR1 and CDR2: SGHTA and FQGNSA. V was shortened by 1 base and J by 12 bases, with 24 bases between the two germline ends. CDR3 amino acids: CASSLGLTPGTVETFF. The CDR3 nucleotides are TGTGCCAGCAGCTTAGGACTAACGCCGGGAACAGTAGAAACTTTCTTT.

The rearrangement links TRBV18 to TRBJ1-4; D uncertain. The V end lost 3 bases, the J end lost 0 bases, and 5 bases lay between the germline ends. CDR1 and CDR2 (germline): KGHSH, LQKENI. This CDR3 is 14 amino acids long. The DNA of the CDR3 is TGTGCCAGCTCACCGGATCCAACTAATGAAAAACTGTTTTTT. Translated: CASSPDPTNEKLFF.

This clonotype has more than one count but fewer than ten. This rearrangement joins TRBV20-1 to TRBJ1-2; D call uncertain. Germline CDR1 and CDR2: DFQATT and SNEGSKA (reference sequence). The ends were cut back, 5 bases at V and 4 bases at J, with 20 bases in the middle. This CDR3 contains 15 residues. CDR3 sequence (DNA): TGCAGTGCTTCCCCCATCGTGGCCCATTTCTATGGCTACACCTTC. It is translated as CSASPIVAHFYGYTF.

This clonotype was seen only a few times. This chain joins TRBV29-1 and TRBJ2-6, with 7 positions matching TRBD1. Germline trimming cut 5 bases from V and 2 bases from J; bases unmatched to any gene: 3. This CDR3 is 14 amino acids long. Germline CDR1 and CDR2: SQVTM and ANQGSEA. CDR3 residues: CSVTTGAGANVLTF. CDR3 nucleotides: TGCAGCGTTACAACAGGGGCTGGGGCCAACGTCCTGACTTTC.

With respect to this clonotype: It is likely a read error: a sequence one base away is far more abundant. V gene TRBV28 combines with J gene TRBJ2-1; D is undetermined. The CDR3 has 14 amino acids. The V gene's germline CDR1 is MDHEN and CDR2 SYDVKM. V was shortened by 5 bases and J by 10 bases, with 18 bases between the two germline ends. CDR3 residues: CASSVARSSYEQFF. For the CDR3, the DNA is TGTGCCAGCAGTGTAGCTAGGAGCTCCTACGAGCAGTTCTTC. Full variable domain (missing parts from reference TRBV28 and TRBJ2-1): DVKVTQSSRYLVKRTGEKVFLECVQDMDHENMFWYRQDPGLGLRLIYFSYDVKMKEKGDIPEGYSVSREKKERFSLILESASTNQTSMYLCASSVARSSYEQFFGPGTRLTVL.

This clonotype was counted many times. The chain combines TRBV7-2 with TRBJ2-7, with D possibly TRBD1 on 7 matching bases. Germline values: CDR1 SGHTA, CDR2 FQGNSA. The CDR3 contains 14 residues. Trimming took 3 bases from V and 6 from J, leaving 15 bases between them. CDR3 amino acids: CASSFQGGDAEQYF. The CDR3 nucleotides are TGTGCCAGCAGCTTCCAGGGGGGCGATGCCGAGCAGTACTTC.

This clonotype was recorded many times. V and J are TRBV11-1 and TRBJ2-7, with 8 positions matching TRBD2. CDR1 is SGHAT, CDR2 FQDESV, per germline (reference sequence). This CDR3 has 13 amino acids. Trimming took 6 bases from V and 3 from J; bases not matched to a gene: 4. The CDR3 DNA is TGTGCCAGCAGACCAAGCGGGAGCTACGAGCAGTACTTC. This sequence encodes CASRPSGSYEQYF.

This clonotype was picked up many times. The chain joins TRBV12-3 or TRBV12-4 to TRBJ2-3, with 13 bases lining up with TRBD2. The ends lost 5 bases at V and 1 base at J; junction bases unmatched: 0. The length of the CDR3 is 15 residues. The CDR3 nucleotides are TGTGCCAGCAGTGGACTAGCGGGGGGCACAGATACGCAGTATTTT. This sequence encodes CASSGLAGGTDTQYF.

This clonotype was detected many times. As DNA, the CDR3 is TGTGCCAGCAGTTACTTTAACGACAGGAATGAAGCTTTCTTT. Amino acids: CASSYFNDRNEAFF. The J gene is TRBJ1-1, the V gene TRBV6-2 or TRBV6-3, with D possibly matching TRBD1 (6 bases). The CDR3 is made up of 14 amino acids. Germline V gives CDR1 MNHEY, CDR2 SVGEGT. Trimming cost V 1 base and J 7 bases, with 13 bases left between them.

The V gene is TRBV7-2, the J gene TRBJ2-3; 12 bases match TRBD2. V dropped 10 bases and J dropped 3; count of bases not matched to a gene: 20. CDR1 is SGHTA, CDR2 FQGNSA, per germline. This CDR3 is 19 amino acids long. The CDR3 is CAIQSPSSGRALETDTQYF. In nucleotides, the CDR3 is TGTGCCATTCAGTCACCCTCTAGCGGGAGGGCCCTAGAGACAGATACGCAGTATTTT.